Listed below are T cell receptor beta chains from one sample, sequenced in a study of T cell responses to AZD1222 COVID-19 vaccine. Method: immunoSEQ multiplex PCR; TCRdb's copy keeps in-frame clones and lacks some. Here the sample spans more than 80,000 clones, 86% being singletons. The sample in question was peripheral blood, obtained on day 0 of AZD1222 vaccination. Receptors were obtained from an adult in good health. CDR3s include the opening cysteine and the closing phenylalanine or tryptophan. Fields, in order: V gene, CDR3 length, D gene, clone size, J gene, CDR3 DNA, CDR3 protein. D genes are given only for firm matches. Size values are once, few and many counts, or a class for expanded clones, and some rows have none.

TRBV5-1	14	-	-	TRBJ2-7	TGCGCCAGCAGCCTGGGGGGGGCGAAGGACGAGCAGTACTTC	CASSLGGAKDEQYF
TRBV7-2	15	TRBD1	-	TRBJ1-1	TGTGCCAGCAGCCGTCGGACAGGGAGGAACACTGAAGCTTTCTTT	CASSRRTGRNTEAFF
TRBV5-6	15	TRBD1	-	TRBJ2-1	TGTGCCAGCAGCTTATTCGGACAGGGAGACAATGAGCAGTTCTTC	CASSLFGQGDNEQFF
TRBV13	17	-	-	TRBJ2-7	TGTGCCAGCAGCCCAGCCCCAGACAGTTTACGCTCCTACGAGCAGTACTTC	CASSPAPDSLRSYEQYF
TRBV14	16	-	few	TRBJ2-7	TGTGCCAGCAGCCCCGCCCGAGGTGGGGTTCCCTACGAGCAGTACTTC	CASSPARGGVPYEQYF
TRBV9	15	-	few	TRBJ2-3	TGTGCCAGCAGCGTAGCTGGATCCAGCACAGATACGCAGTATTTT	CASSVAGSSTDTQYF
TRBV7-2	16	-	few	TRBJ1-2	TGTGCCAGCAGCCCTCGGACAGCCAGCCAGTACTATGGCTACACCTTC	CASSPRTASQYYGYTF
TRBV15	15	-	few	TRBJ1-2	TGTGCCACCAGCCCCTCAGGGAGAGGAGACTATGGCTACACCTTC	CATSPSGRGDYGYTF
TRBV11-2	16	-	-	TRBJ2-5	TGTGCCAGCAGCTTAGATGGGGGGCGGGGACAAGAGACCCAGTACTTC	CASSLDGGRGQETQYF
TRBV7-8	16	TRBD2	-	TRBJ2-3	TGTGCCAGCAGCAAAACTAGCGGGGGGGTCCCAGATACGCAGTATTTT	CASSKTSGGVPDTQYF
TRBV14	13	-	-	TRBJ1-2	TGTGCCAGCAGCCCGGGCGGGAATTATGGCTACACCTTC	CASSPGGNYGYTF
TRBV7-2	14	-	once	TRBJ2-7	TGTGCCAGCAGCTTACCCCCCAACGTCCACGAGCAGTACTTC	CASSLPPNVHEQYF
TRBV7-3	12	-	-	TRBJ2-1	TGTGCCAGCAGCTTGTCGAATAATGAGCAGTTCTTC	CASSLSNNEQFF
TRBV5-4	16	-	-	TRBJ1-3	TGTGCCAGCAGCTTGAGATTCGGTGACACTGGAAACACCATATATTTT	CASSLRFGDTGNTIYF
TRBV5-6	14	-	once	TRBJ2-5	TGTGCCAGCAGCGCACCGGGACAACAAGAGACCCAGTACTTC	CASSAPGQQETQYF
TRBV5-4	15	-	-	TRBJ2-7	TGTGCCAGCAGCTTGGATCCCGCCAGCTCCTACGAGCAGTACTTC	CASSLDPASSYEQYF
TRBV7-9	13	-	-	TRBJ1-1	TGTGCCAGCAGCTCGGGCCTGAACACTGAAGCTTTCTTT	CASSSGLNTEAFF
TRBV12-5	13	TRBD1	-	TRBJ1-4	TGTGCTACCTCGGGACAGGGCTTGGAAAAACTGTTTTTT	CATSGQGLEKLFF
TRBV27	13	-	-	TRBJ1-4	TGTGCCAGCAGTTTCGCAACTAATGAAAAACTGTTTTTT	CASSFATNEKLFF
TRBV18	18	TRBD2	-	TRBJ2-2	TGTGCCAGCTCACCTCGGACTAGCGGGAGGTATAACACCGGGGAGCTGTTTTTT	CASSPRTSGRYNTGELFF
TRBV7-2	15	-	-	TRBJ1-4	TGTGCCAGCAGCTTATCAGGTTCCCGAGGGGAAAAACTGTTTTTT	CASSLSGSRGEKLFF
TRBV5-1	13	-	-	TRBJ1-1	TGCGCCAGCAGCTCAGAGGCAGGGATCGAAGCTTTCTTT	CASSSEAGIEAFF
TRBV5-1	18	TRBD2	-	TRBJ2-7	TGCGCCAGCAGCTTGACGAGGACTAGCGGGAGCGAAGGCTACGAGCAGTACTTC	CASSLTRTSGSEGYEQYF
TRBV7-9	15	-	-	TRBJ2-2	TGTGCCAGCAGCTTCAGGACGAGGGGCACCGGGGAGCTGTTTTTT	CASSFRTRGTGELFF